This T cell receptor (beta chain) was found in a study of cytomegalovirus exposure and HLA in healthy donors. V was shortened by 5 bases and J by 12 bases, with 8 bases between the two germline ends. The germline V gene encodes CDR1 SNHLY and CDR2 FYNNEI. CDR3 length: 9 residues. In regard to this clone: Its cognate antigen is unknown.

Study-wide points: In a later analysis, the majority of CMV-associated beta chains seemingly showed HLA restriction. It has been reported that TCR beta sequences accurately predicted the HLA-A and HLA-B alleles of most subjects. Later on, an analysis found that several of the most significant clusters appeared to be linked to common viral pathogens, which included parvovirus B19. 87-base-pair reads could not separate some V segments, including TRBV6-2 and TRBV6-3.

13 Jbeta primers and 60 Vbeta primers were used for the PCR. TCRdb keeps only in-frame clones here, not all; method: immunoSEQ multiplex PCR. The sample includes a few hundred thousand clones, over 60% of them seen just once. The source of this sequence is a man aged 35 to 55 in good health and CMV-seronegative. This chain joins TRBV2 and TRBJ2-7; no clear D. The sequencing input was PBMCs. In DNA, the CDR3 is TGTGCCAGCAGTCCCGCCGGGTACTTC. This sequence encodes CASSPAGYF.